This TCR beta chain was observed in a study of naive and memory T cell subsets. The CDR3 contains 15 residues. Trimming cost V 7 bases and J 0 bases, with 13 bases left between them. The V gene's germline CDR1 is MRHNA and CDR2 SNTAGT. The sample holds a few counts of this clonotype. The beta constant-region primer was an equimolar mix of two oligonucleotides covering TRBC1 and TRBC2. Four rounds of PCR amplified the ligated cDNA using nested alpha and beta constant-region primers plus SP2. TCRdb used MiXCR to reprocess the UMI-ligation and nested PCR reads, holding one entry per CDR3 protein. The sample has about 120,000 distinct CDR3 sequences; over 30% are singletons.

This chain connects TRBV6-4 to TRBJ2-4; unclear D gene. This TCR came from a human donor in good health. Sample: central memory CD4+ T cells from blood. CDR3 DNA sequence: TGTGCCAGCATCGGCTTCAGATTAGCCAAAAACATTCAGTACTTC. This gives the protein CASIGFRLAKNIQYF.